This entry features one TCR beta chain sequence. The antigen remains undetermined. Germline-derived CDR1 and CDR2 are DFQATT and SNEGSKA (reference sequence). J lost 0 bases, V lost 3 bases, and 7 bases had no gene match. The CDR3 length is 15 residues. The record originates from a study of T cells after yellow fever vaccination. Generation of TCR cDNA used 5'RACE template switching (which added a universal primer site and UMIs). TCRdb independently ran MiXCR on the 5' RACE reads; one entry per CDR3 protein. The sample consists of under 550,000 distinct CDR3 sequences, about a fifth of them appearing once. Findings and limits, study-wide: The secondary response was weaker, and its peak arrived faster, on day 5 versus 15.

This receptor was obtained from a man between 18 and 35 years old who received the YFV17D yellow fever vaccine. This chain links TRBV20-1 with TRBJ1-1, with 7 bases that match TRBD1. The material was PBMCs, obtained around 3 weeks after the first yellow fever vaccination. CDR3 in amino acids: CSARSTGTVNTEAFF. The DNA of the CDR3 is TGCAGTGCTAGGTCGACAGGGACGGTGAACACTGAAGCTTTCTTT.